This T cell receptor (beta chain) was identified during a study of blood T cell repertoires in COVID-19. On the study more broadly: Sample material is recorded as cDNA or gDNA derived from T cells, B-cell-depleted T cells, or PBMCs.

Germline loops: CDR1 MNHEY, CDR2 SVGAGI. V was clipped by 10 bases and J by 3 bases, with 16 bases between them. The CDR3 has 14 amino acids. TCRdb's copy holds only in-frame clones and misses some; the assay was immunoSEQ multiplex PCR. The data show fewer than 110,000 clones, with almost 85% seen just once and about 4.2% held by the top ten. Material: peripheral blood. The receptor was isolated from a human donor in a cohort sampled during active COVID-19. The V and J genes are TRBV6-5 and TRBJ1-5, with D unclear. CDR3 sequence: CATHHEILNQPQHF. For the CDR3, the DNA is TGTGCCACCCACCACGAGATCCTCAATCAGCCCCAGCATTTT.